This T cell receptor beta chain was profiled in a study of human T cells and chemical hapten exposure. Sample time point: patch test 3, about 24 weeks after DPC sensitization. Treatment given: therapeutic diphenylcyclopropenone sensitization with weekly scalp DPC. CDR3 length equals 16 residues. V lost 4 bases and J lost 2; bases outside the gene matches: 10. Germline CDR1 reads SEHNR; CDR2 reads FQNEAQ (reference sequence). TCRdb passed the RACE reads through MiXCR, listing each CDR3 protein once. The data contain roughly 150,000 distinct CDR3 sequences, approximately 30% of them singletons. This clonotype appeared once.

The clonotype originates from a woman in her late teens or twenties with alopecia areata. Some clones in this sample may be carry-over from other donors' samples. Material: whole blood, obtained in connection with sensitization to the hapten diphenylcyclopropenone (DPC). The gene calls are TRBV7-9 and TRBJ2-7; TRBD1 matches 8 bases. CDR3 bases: TGTGCCAGCAGCTCGACAGGGGCTACATTCGCCTACGAGCAGTACTTC. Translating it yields CASSSTGATFAYEQYF. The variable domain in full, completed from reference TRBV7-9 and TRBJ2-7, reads DTGVSQNPRHKITKRGQNVTFRCDPISEHNRLYWYRQTLGQGPEFLTYFQNEAQLEKSRLLSDRFSAERPKGSFSTLEIQRTEQGDSAMYLCASSSTGATFAYEQYFGPGTRLTVT.